This T cell receptor beta chain comes out of a study of blood T cell repertoires in COVID-19. About the research overall: Donors in the United States, Italy and Spain gave samples during acute or convalescent COVID-19.

Germline V CDR1 and CDR2: ENHRY, SYGVKD. There are 10 residues in the CDR3. Trimming took off 8 bases at V and 1 base at J, with 2 bases between the two ends. Clones were sequenced by immunoSEQ multiplex PCR, and TCRdb holds only the in-frame ones, with some missing. In the table there are more than 95,000 clones, around 80% of which are singletons. This TCR derives from a man between 35 and 55 years old with active or convalescent COVID-19. The specimen was peripheral blood. The chain couples TRBV10-3 to TRBJ1-2, with unresolved D. The CDR3 DNA reads TGTGCCATCTATAACTATGGCTACACCTTC. This sequence encodes CAIYNYGYTF.